The following is a T cell receptor beta chain sequence with its context. Original analysis: Estimates of nucleated cell counts were drawn from the amplification of reference gene primers. Sequenced by immunoSEQ multiplex PCR; TCRdb stores in-frame clones only, minus some. That table is the source of V, J and clone size, and D and trimming were worked out from the DNA. Among a few hundred thousand clones, approximately 90% were seen once, and the ten largest hold roughly 2.3%. Germline CDR1 is SGHRS and CDR2 is YFSETQ. This CDR3 contains 15 residues. V was pared by 1 base and J by 3 bases, with 13 bases between. The data originate from a study of blood T cell repertoires in COVID-19. Study context: Material from acute and convalescent COVID-19 was sourced from the United States, Italy and Spain. From T cells, B-cell-depleted T cells, or PBMCs came the material, which was cDNA or gDNA.

The chain carries TRBV5-1 and TRBJ2-5; D is perhaps TRBD2 (5 bases). Sequencing used peripheral blood. The source is a young man with active or convalescent COVID-19. The CDR3 sequence is CASSLSGADEETQYF. DNA of the CDR3: TGCGCCAGCAGCTTGAGCGGCGCAGACGAAGAGACCCAGTACTTC.